These T cell receptor beta chains were read from a single sample in a study of shared clonotypes between healthy human individuals. The table came from immunoSEQ multiplex PCR; TCRdb's copy has only in-frame clones and leaves some out. The top ten clones hold less than 0.13% of a sample with about 600,000 clones, around 95% of them seen once. Sequenced input: naive CD8+ T cells sorted from blood. All receptors derive from a woman under 40 in good health. The CDR3 runs from the conserved cysteine through the conserved F or W. The order of the fields is CDR3 DNA, CDR3 protein, J gene, V gene, clone size, D gene. D genes are given only for firm matches. Size is omitted from some rows. Given values are once, few, many or a class for expanded clones.

CDR3nt: TGTGCCAGCAGCCCTCCCGTGGGGGCGTATGGCTACACCTTC; CDR3aa: CASSPPVGAYGYTF; j_gene: TRBJ1-2; v_gene: TRBV7-9; abundance: NA; d_gene: NA
CDR3nt: TGTGCCATCAGCGTCGGCGACCCCTCCTATGGCTACACCTTC; CDR3aa: CAISVGDPSYGYTF; j_gene: TRBJ1-2; v_gene: TRBV10-3; abundance: NA; d_gene: NA
CDR3nt: TGTGCCAGCAGCTTCGGGGGGCCCTATGGCTACACCTTC; CDR3aa: CASSFGGPYGYTF; j_gene: TRBJ1-2; v_gene: TRBV7-9; abundance: NA; d_gene: NA
CDR3nt: TGTGCCAGCAGTTACCCGGGACAGGGATTCTATGGCTACACCTTC; CDR3aa: CASSYPGQGFYGYTF; j_gene: TRBJ1-2; v_gene: TRBV6-9; abundance: NA; d_gene: TRBD1
CDR3nt: TGTGCCAGCAGCAAAACCCTGGGGGGGGGACCTGGAAACACCATATATTTT; CDR3aa: CASSKTLGGGPGNTIYF; j_gene: TRBJ1-3; v_gene: TRBV21-1; abundance: NA; d_gene: NA
CDR3nt: TGTGCCAGCAGCGAAGAGCCTCGGGACAGGGTCTCGTCCTACGAGCAGTACTTC; CDR3aa: CASSEEPRDRVSSYEQYF; j_gene: TRBJ2-7; v_gene: TRBV7-6; abundance: NA; d_gene: TRBD1
CDR3nt: TGTGCCAGCAGCGCCCAGGGACTAGCGGGAGGAAATGAGCAGTTCTTC; CDR3aa: CASSAQGLAGGNEQFF; j_gene: TRBJ2-1; v_gene: TRBV27; abundance: NA; d_gene: TRBD2
CDR3nt: TGTGCCAGCAGTTCCCGGGACCACCGCTACGAGCAGTACTTC; CDR3aa: CASSSRDHRYEQYF; j_gene: TRBJ2-7; v_gene: TRBV27; abundance: NA; d_gene: NA
CDR3nt: TGTGCCAGCAGCTTAAGGTCCCAGGGGCCAGGTCTGTACTTC; CDR3aa: CASSLRSQGPGLYF; j_gene: TRBJ2-5; v_gene: TRBV27; abundance: NA; d_gene: NA
CDR3nt: TGTGCCAGTAGACTAGCGGGAAGCTCCTACGAGCAGTACTTC; CDR3aa: CASRLAGSSYEQYF; j_gene: TRBJ2-7; v_gene: TRBV27; abundance: NA; d_gene: TRBD2
CDR3nt: TGTGCCAGCAGCTACCGACTAGCGGGAAGCTCCTACAATGAGCAGTTCTTC; CDR3aa: CASSYRLAGSSYNEQFF; j_gene: TRBJ2-1; v_gene: TRBV7-8; abundance: NA; d_gene: TRBD2
CDR3nt: TGTGCCAGCAGCCAGCTTGCAGCGAATGGAAACACCATATATTTT; CDR3aa: CASSQLAANGNTIYF; j_gene: TRBJ1-3; v_gene: TRBV14; abundance: NA; d_gene: NA
CDR3nt: TGTGCCAGCAGCTTGGCGAGCGGGGTTAAGTACGAGCAGTACTTC; CDR3aa: CASSLASGVKYEQYF; j_gene: TRBJ2-7; v_gene: TRBV7-9; abundance: NA; d_gene: TRBD2
CDR3nt: TGTGCCAGCAGCTTGGCTGCGCCCTATTTT; CDR3aa: CASSLAAPYF; j_gene: TRBJ1-5; v_gene: TRBV5-8; abundance: NA; d_gene: NA
CDR3nt: TGTGCCAGCGACAGCGGGAGTCCTCTCGAGCAGTTCTTC; CDR3aa: CASDSGSPLEQFF; j_gene: TRBJ2-1; v_gene: TRBV28; abundance: NA; d_gene: TRBD2
CDR3nt: TGTGCCAGCAGTTTAAACAGGAGGGCTGAAGCTTTCTTT; CDR3aa: CASSLNRRAEAFF; j_gene: TRBJ1-1; v_gene: TRBV27; abundance: NA; d_gene: NA
CDR3nt: TGTGCCAGTTCGTTGAGCGGGATTGTAACAGATACGCAGTATTTT; CDR3aa: CASSLSGIVTDTQYF; j_gene: TRBJ2-3; v_gene: TRBV19; abundance: NA; d_gene: TRBD2
CDR3nt: TGTGCCACCTCTATTTCCGGGACGCGAACCTACAATGAGCAGTTCTTC; CDR3aa: CATSISGTRTYNEQFF; j_gene: TRBJ2-1; v_gene: TRBV6-4; abundance: NA; d_gene: NA
CDR3nt: TGTGCCAGCAGTTTAGGGGTTGGGACTAGAGAGGACGAGCAGTACTTC; CDR3aa: CASSLGVGTREDEQYF; j_gene: TRBJ2-7; v_gene: TRBV27; abundance: NA; d_gene: TRBD2
CDR3nt: TGCGCCAGCAGCCAAGACTCGTACAACTCCTACGAGCAGTACTTC; CDR3aa: CASSQDSYNSYEQYF; j_gene: TRBJ2-7; v_gene: TRBV4-1; abundance: NA; d_gene: NA
CDR3nt: TGTGCCAGTAGTATGGTGGCTAGCACTTACAATGAGCAGTTCTTC; CDR3aa: CASSMVASTYNEQFF; j_gene: TRBJ2-1; v_gene: TRBV19; abundance: NA; d_gene: NA
CDR3nt: TGTGCCAGCAGCTCAGGACTAGCGGGAGGGCTGCACAATGAGCAGTTCTTC; CDR3aa: CASSSGLAGGLHNEQFF; j_gene: TRBJ2-1; v_gene: TRBV5-6; abundance: once; d_gene: TRBD2
CDR3nt: TGTGCCAGTACTCTCCGGGTTTCGAACACCGGGGAGCTGTTTTTT; CDR3aa: CASTLRVSNTGELFF; j_gene: TRBJ2-2; v_gene: TRBV28; abundance: once; d_gene: NA
CDR3nt: TGTGCCAGCAGCCCAGGGGGCGCAGGCAATCAGCCCCAGCATTTT; CDR3aa: CASSPGGAGNQPQHF; j_gene: TRBJ1-5; v_gene: TRBV7-8; abundance: NA; d_gene: TRBD1
CDR3nt: TGTGCCAGCAGCTTAGTTTCGGGAGCAGAGGAGACCCAGTACTTC; CDR3aa: CASSLVSGAEETQYF; j_gene: TRBJ2-5; v_gene: TRBV7-9; abundance: NA; d_gene: NA
CDR3nt: TGTGCCACCAGCAGGGAGTCCCACAAGCAGTTCTTC; CDR3aa: CATSRESHKQFF; j_gene: TRBJ2-1; v_gene: TRBV15; abundance: NA; d_gene: NA
CDR3nt: TGTGCCAGCAATATACAGGGTGACACTGAAGCTTTCTTT; CDR3aa: CASNIQGDTEAFF; j_gene: TRBJ1-1; v_gene: TRBV2; abundance: NA; d_gene: NA
CDR3nt: TGTGCCAGCAGCTTAGGCGGGACTAGTCCCCACGAGCAGTACTTC; CDR3aa: CASSLGGTSPHEQYF; j_gene: TRBJ2-7; v_gene: TRBV13; abundance: once; d_gene: TRBD2
CDR3nt: TGTGCCAGCAGGGGCACAGGGGACACTGAAGCTTTCTTT; CDR3aa: CASRGTGDTEAFF; j_gene: TRBJ1-1; v_gene: TRBV7-8; abundance: NA; d_gene: TRBD1
CDR3nt: TGTGCCAGCAGTTGGATGGAGAGCAATCAGCCCCAGCATTTT; CDR3aa: CASSWMESNQPQHF; j_gene: TRBJ1-5; v_gene: TRBV28; abundance: NA; d_gene: NA
CDR3nt: TGTGCCAGCAGTGAATATCTCGGTTCCTACGAGCAGTACTTC; CDR3aa: CASSEYLGSYEQYF; j_gene: TRBJ2-7; v_gene: TRBV25-1; abundance: NA; d_gene: NA
CDR3nt: TGTGCCAGCTCACACGAGGAGGCGGAGGGCAATCAGCCCCAGCATTTT; CDR3aa: CASSHEEAEGNQPQHF; j_gene: TRBJ1-5; v_gene: TRBV18; abundance: NA; d_gene: NA
CDR3nt: TGTGCCAGCAGCCCGTTGGTGAGTCGATCCTACGAGCAGTACTTC; CDR3aa: CASSPLVSRSYEQYF; j_gene: TRBJ2-7; v_gene: TRBV7-8; abundance: NA; d_gene: NA
CDR3nt: TGCGCCAGCAGTGGCGAAACCGGACAGGGGGGCTTTTTCAGCAATCAGCCCCAGCATTTT; CDR3aa: CASSGETGQGGFFSNQPQHF; j_gene: TRBJ1-5; v_gene: TRBV10-2; abundance: NA; d_gene: TRBD1
CDR3nt: TGTGCCAGCAGTTCATCTACGGGAGGTCGGATGGAGCAGTACTTC; CDR3aa: CASSSSTGGRMEQYF; j_gene: TRBJ2-5; v_gene: TRBV27; abundance: NA; d_gene: TRBD2
CDR3nt: TGTGCCAGCAGTTCCCGGACAGCCCCCAATGAGCAGTTCTTC; CDR3aa: CASSSRTAPNEQFF; j_gene: TRBJ2-1; v_gene: TRBV28; abundance: NA; d_gene: NA
CDR3nt: TGTGCCAGCAGTTTAAGCCCGGGAGCGGGGATTAGCACAGATACGCAGTATTTT; CDR3aa: CASSLSPGAGISTDTQYF; j_gene: TRBJ2-3; v_gene: TRBV27; abundance: NA; d_gene: TRBD2
CDR3nt: TGTGCCAGCAGCTTAATTCAATTGACTCCTGAAGCTTTCTTT; CDR3aa: CASSLIQLTPEAFF; j_gene: TRBJ1-1; v_gene: TRBV7-9; abundance: NA; d_gene: NA
CDR3nt: TGTGCCAGCAGTTCCGGGACAGGGGGTGTAGGCTACACCTTC; CDR3aa: CASSSGTGGVGYTF; j_gene: TRBJ1-2; v_gene: TRBV27; abundance: NA; d_gene: TRBD1
CDR3nt: TGCAGCACCGCCGGGACCCCCGCGGGGAGGGAGCAGTTCTTC; CDR3aa: CSTAGTPAGREQFF; j_gene: TRBJ2-1; v_gene: TRBV29-1; abundance: NA; d_gene: NA
CDR3nt: TGTGCCAGCAGCGTAGGAGGGACAGGGAATGAAAAACTGTTTTTT; CDR3aa: CASSVGGTGNEKLFF; j_gene: TRBJ1-4; v_gene: TRBV9; abundance: NA; d_gene: TRBD1
CDR3nt: TGTGCCAGCAGCCCTGGCGAGGCCGGGGAGCTGTTTTTT; CDR3aa: CASSPGEAGELFF; j_gene: TRBJ2-2; v_gene: TRBV7-8; abundance: once; d_gene: NA
CDR3nt: TGTGCCAGCAGTTCGCGAGGCCATAGCACAGATACGCAGTATTTT; CDR3aa: CASSSRGHSTDTQYF; j_gene: TRBJ2-3; v_gene: TRBV27; abundance: NA; d_gene: NA
CDR3nt: TGTGCCAGCAGCGCCCCCCGGGAGCCGTACCTTGAGCAGTTCTTC; CDR3aa: CASSAPREPYLEQFF; j_gene: TRBJ2-1; v_gene: TRBV9; abundance: NA; d_gene: NA
CDR3nt: TGCGCCAGCAGCTCGCCGGGACTACCCTACAATGAGCAGTTCTTC; CDR3aa: CASSSPGLPYNEQFF; j_gene: TRBJ2-1; v_gene: TRBV5-1; abundance: NA; d_gene: TRBD2
CDR3nt: TGTGCCAGCAGTCTCAAAGCGGGAGGGATAAATGAGCAGTTCTTC; CDR3aa: CASSLKAGGINEQFF; j_gene: TRBJ2-1; v_gene: TRBV27; abundance: NA; d_gene: TRBD2